Here is one T cell receptor (beta chain) with its context. Its cognate antigen is unknown. The repertoire was sequenced with immunoSEQ multiplex PCR; TCRdb's copy has only in-frame clones and lacks some. The sample records over a million clones, roughly 70% being singletons. This CDR3 is 16 amino acids long. Germline lookup yields CDR1 SGHRS and CDR2 YFSETQ. Germline trimming cut 4 bases from V and 3 bases from J; bases unmatched to any gene: 9. The data originate from a study of shared clonotypes between healthy human individuals. General study results and limits: Shared across a few donors were around 4.7% of the naive CD4 clonotypes. Naive subsets tended to show greater estimated richness than memory subsets. The donor pool, a small one, limited the genetic and exposure-history diversity represented.

A CD45RA+ naive subset and a CD45RA-negative memory subset were split from CD4+ cells. This TCR came from a man between 18 and 29 years old in good health. J is TRBJ2-7 and V is TRBV5-1, with 11 nucleotides matching TRBD2. The sample taken for sequencing was memory CD4+ T cells sorted from blood. The subset here: CD45RA-negative fraction. CDR3 bases: TGCGCCAGCAGCCCGGATGGGACTAGCGGCTTCTACGAGCAGTACTTC. This codes for CASSPDGTSGFYEQYF.